Shown below are 2 T cell receptor beta chains from a single sample sequenced in a study of blood T cell repertoires in COVID-19. Data came from immunoSEQ multiplex PCR; TCRdb stores just in-frame clones and leaves some out. The profile covers about 250,000 clones, with just under 90% appearing a single time and 3.5% to 4% taken by the ten largest. Specimen: PBMCs or T cells enriched from blood (not recorded which). Receptors were obtained from a young woman with acute COVID-19.

The J gene is TRBJ2-7, the V gene TRBV3-1 (or the pseudogene TRBV3-2); D is possibly TRBD2 (6 bases). The CDR3 sequence is 12 residues long. From germline, CDR1 is LGHDT and CDR2 YNNKEL (reference sequence). The germline V and J ends were trimmed by 10 bases and 2 bases, with 12 bases remaining between them. CDR3 DNA: TGTGCCACGCGGGACCTAGCCTACGAGCAGTACTTC. Its translation is CATRDLAYEQYF.

V and J are TRBV12-3 or TRBV12-4 and TRBJ2-3; D possibly corresponds to TRBD1 (7 bases). The CDR3 sequence is 13 residues long. V lost 6 bases to trimming and J lost 5 bases, with 12 bases between them. This CDR3 is CASSNRGGDTQYF. CDR3 bases: TGTGCCAGCAGCAACAGGGGAGGAGATACGCAGTATTTT.